This TCR beta chain was documented in a study of blood T cell repertoires in COVID-19. The CDR3 totals 15 residues. Germline CDR1 reads SGHDT; CDR2 reads YYEEEE. Trimming removed 4 bases from V and 1 base from J; junction bases left unmatched: 2. TCRdb's copy holds only in-frame clones and misses some; the assay was immunoSEQ multiplex PCR. The sample lists 200,000 to 250,000 clones; roughly 80% were seen once. The chain recombines TRBV5-6 with TRBJ2-3; 11 bases agree with TRBD2. The source is a woman of 80 years or more with COVID-19, enrolled during active disease. The sequenced sample consisted of peripheral blood. CDR3 coding DNA: TGTGCCAGCAGCGTGGGACTAGCGGGCACAGATACGCAGTATTTT. This codes for CASSVGLAGTDTQYF. The full variable domain, its missing parts supplied by reference TRBV5-6 and TRBJ2-3, is DAGVTQSPTHLIKTRGQQVTLRCSPKSGHDTVSWYQQALGQGPQFIFQYYEEEERQRGNFPDRFSGHQFPNYSSELNVNALLLGDSALYLCASSVGLAGTDTQYFGPGTRLTVL.